One sample yielded the 22 T cell receptor beta chains listed below, sequenced in a study of T cell responses to AZD1222 COVID-19 vaccine. Libraries were prepared by immunoSEQ multiplex PCR; TCRdb keeps only in-frame clonotypes and omits some of them. The repertoire has over 100,000 clones, roughly four fifths of them found once; the top ten carry roughly 9.9%. Sequenced material: peripheral blood, taken on day 0 of AZD1222 vaccination. These receptors all stem from an adult in good health.

This chain connects TRBV6-5 to TRBJ1-4; unclear D gene. Germline CDR1 reads MNHEY; CDR2 reads SVGAGI. This CDR3 comprises 15 residues. V gave up 1 base and J gave up 4 bases, with 10 bases separating them. The CDR3 coding sequence is TGTGCCAGCAGTTACTTTAGACCGGGTAATGAAAAACTGTTTTTT. This translates into CASSYFRPGNEKLFF.

V and J are TRBV28 and TRBJ2-7, with 12 bases that match TRBD1. J lost 5 bases, V lost 6 bases, and 8 bases had no gene match. CDR3 length: 15 residues. The V gene's germline CDR1 is MDHEN and CDR2 SYDVKM. The CDR3, as DNA: TGTGCCAGCAGCCGATCCGGGACAGGGGGCGACGAGCAGTACTTC. It encodes CASSRSGTGGDEQYF.

The chain carries TRBV6-2 or TRBV6-3 and TRBJ2-1; 10 bases align to TRBD2. CDR3 length: 15 amino acids. Trimming cost V 0 bases and J 8 bases; bases outside gene matches: 4. Germline CDR1 is MNHEY and CDR2 is SVGEGT. CDR3 sequence (DNA): TGTGCCAGCAGTTACTCGGCTAGCGGGAGTGATGAGCAGTTCTTC. Protein sequence: CASSYSASGSDEQFF.

The chain carries TRBV7-2 and TRBJ2-2; 8 bases fit TRBD1. The CDR3 covers 15 residues. V trimming: 4 bases; J trimming: 4 bases; junction bases outside the gene matches: 5. Germline assignment: CDR1 SGHTA and CDR2 FQGNSA. The CDR3 is CASSWQQGGTGELFF. The DNA of the CDR3 is TGTGCCAGCAGCTGGCAACAGGGGGGCACCGGGGAGCTGTTTTTT.

The chain uses TRBV5-5 and TRBJ2-1; TRBD2 aligns across 14 bases. V trimming: 2 bases; J trimming: 9 bases; junction bases outside the gene matches: 4. CDR1 and CDR2 (germline): SGHKS, YYEKEE (reference sequence). The CDR3 has 15 amino acids. The chain's CDR3 is CASSFGTSGGGEQFF. CDR3 coding DNA: TGTGCCAGCAGCTTTGGGACTAGCGGGGGTGGTGAGCAGTTCTTC.

This sequence joins TRBV4-1 and TRBJ1-2, with TRBD1 identical over 8 bases. After removal of 3 bases from V and 6 bases from J, the junction contained 3 bases not matched to a gene. Per germline, CDR1 MGHRA and CDR2 YSYEKL. The CDR3 consists of 13 residues. This CDR3 reads CASSQVQGDGYTF. CDR3 DNA: TGCGCCAGCAGCCAGGTACAGGGGGATGGCTACACCTTC.

The J gene is TRBJ2-5, the V gene TRBV11-2, with D unclear. Trimming removed 5 bases from V and 2 bases from J, with 12 bases in between. Germline V CDR1 and CDR2: SGHAT, FQNNGV. The CDR3 consists of 14 residues. The CDR3 DNA reads as TGTGCCAGCAGCCTCTCCCGAACTCAAGAGACCCAGTACTTC. Its protein is CASSLSRTQETQYF.

The chain joins TRBV19 to TRBJ1-2, with D tentatively TRBD1 (5 bases). The CDR3 loop spans 15 amino acids. Germline V gene sequence: CDR1 LNHDA, CDR2 SQIVND (reference sequence). V was trimmed by 5 bases and J by 5 bases, leaving 18 bases between them. The CDR3 DNA reads TGTGCCAGTAGTCCGGGGACGGCGATGTTTTATGGCTACACCTTC. It translates to CASSPGTAMFYGYTF. The variable domain in full, completed from reference TRBV19 and TRBJ1-2, reads DGGITQSPKYLFRKEGQNVTLSCEQNLNHDAMYWYRQDPGQGLRLIYYSQIVNDFQKGDIAEGYSVSREKKESFPLTVTSAQKNPTAFYLCASSPGTAMFYGYTFGSGTRLTVV.

This chain links TRBV2 with TRBJ1-3; no firm D call. Germline V gives CDR1 SNHLY, CDR2 FYNNEI. CDR3 size: 13 residues. Deletions cut 7 bases from V and 2 bases from J, with 9 bases between. CDR3 in amino acids: CASNRRTGNTIYF. CDR3 nucleotides: TGTGCCAGCAATAGGAGGACTGGAAACACCATATATTTT.

The gene calls are TRBV7-9 and TRBJ1-4; D ambiguous. The V gene lost 2 bases and the J gene lost 5 bases, with 12 bases spanning the gap. Germline CDR1 and CDR2: SEHNR and FQNEAQ (reference sequence). This CDR3 has 15 amino acids. The CDR3 nucleotides are TGTGCCAGCAGCTTACTCGGGTACTTAAATGAAAAACTGTTTTTT. It translates to CASSLLGYLNEKLFF.

Notes on this clone: This sample includes further DNA sequences coding for the same CDR3. This chain connects TRBV10-3 to TRBJ2-5, with D unresolved. V was trimmed by 0 bases and J by 5 bases, leaving 4 bases between them. Germline CDR1 reads ENHRY; CDR2 reads SYGVKD. CDR3 length: 12 amino acids. CDR3: CAISESGETQYF. The DNA of the CDR3 is TGTGCCATCAGTGAGTCAGGGGAGACCCAGTACTTC.

The rearrangement links TRBV7-2 to TRBJ1-5; maybe TRBD1 (6 bases). V was shortened by 5 bases and J by 7 bases, with 15 bases between the two germline ends. The CDR3 extends over 14 amino acids. Germline lookup yields CDR1 SGHTA and CDR2 FQGNSA. CDR3 in amino acids: CASSPGERYQPQHF. DNA of the CDR3: TGTGCCAGCAGCCCAGGGGAAAGGTACCAGCCCCAGCATTTT.

The chain recombines TRBV6-5 with TRBJ1-3; unclear D gene. Trimming pared 5 bases from V and 0 bases from J, leaving 8 bases between. The CDR3 length is 14 residues. Germline V gene data show CDR1 as MNHEY and CDR2 as SVGAGI. CDR3 in amino acids: CASSPVYSGNTIYF. In nucleotides, the CDR3 is TGTGCCAGCAGTCCAGTTTACTCTGGAAACACCATATATTTT.

V and J are TRBV28 and TRBJ2-7; D possibly corresponds to TRBD2 (6 bases). Trimming cost V 2 bases and J 3 bases, with 11 bases left between them. Germline V lookup: CDR1 MDHEN, CDR2 SYDVKM. This CDR3 has 14 amino acids. The chain's CDR3 is CASSLGGSLYEQYF. The CDR3 DNA sequence: TGTGCCAGCAGTTTAGGGGGGAGCCTCTACGAGCAGTACTTC.

The V and J genes are TRBV3-1 (or the pseudogene TRBV3-2) and TRBJ2-3; TRBD2 aligns across 7 bases. The germline gives CDR1 LGHDT, CDR2 YNNKEL (reference sequence). The trim removed 1 base at V and 4 bases at J, leaving 5 bases unmatched. The CDR3 is made up of 15 amino acids. CDR3 sequence: CASSQGTSWSDTQYF. CDR3 nucleotide sequence: TGTGCCAGCAGCCAAGGGACTAGTTGGTCAGATACGCAGTATTTT.

V is TRBV7-9 and J is TRBJ1-1, with 8 bases that match TRBD1. After removal of 5 bases from V and 1 base from J, the junction contained 6 bases not matched to a gene. The CDR3 loop spans 15 amino acids. The germline CDR1 and CDR2 sequences are SEHNR and FQNEAQ (reference sequence). The CDR3: CASSRWTGTNTEAFF. As DNA, the CDR3 is TGTGCCAGCAGCAGATGGACAGGGACGAACACTGAAGCTTTCTTT.

The chain employs TRBV28 and TRBJ2-2; a weak D match, TRBD2 (5 bases). V gave up 7 bases and J gave up 0 bases, with 6 bases separating them. The CDR3 totals 13 residues. Germline-derived CDR1 and CDR2 are MDHEN and SYDVKM. CDR3 bases: TGTGCCAGCACACTAGCGAACACCGGGGAGCTGTTTTTT. Its protein product is CASTLANTGELFF.

The V call is TRBV5-4, the J call TRBJ2-1, with 7 positions matching TRBD2. With 0 bases clipped from V and 6 bases from J, the junction kept 12 bases outside the gene matches. The CDR3 is 17 residues long. CDR1 and CDR2 from the germline V gene are SGHNT and YYREEE (reference sequence). CDR3 region: CASSLGGGGREVNEQFF. The CDR3 region has the DNA TGTGCCAGCAGCTTGGGGGGGGGTGGCAGGGAAGTCAATGAGCAGTTCTTC.

The chain joins TRBV4-1 to TRBJ1-2; D is ambiguous. Trimming took off 0 bases at V and 8 bases at J, with 10 bases between the two ends. Germline CDR1 MGHRA, CDR2 YSYEKL. The CDR3 sequence is 13 residues long. The CDR3 is CASSQDTSRGYTF. The CDR3 DNA is TGCGCCAGCAGCCAAGATACAAGTCGGGGCTACACCTTC.

In DNA form, the CDR3 reads TGTGCCATCAGTGAGGGGGGCAGCAGCAATCAGCCCCAGCATTTT. Protein: CAISEGGSSNQPQHF. The rearrangement uses TRBV10-3 and TRBJ1-5; D is possibly TRBD1 (6 bases). V was cut by 2 bases and J by 1 base, with 9 bases left in between. Germline V gives CDR1 ENHRY, CDR2 SYGVKD. There are 15 residues in the CDR3.

This sequence joins TRBV7-9 and TRBJ2-5, with TRBD2 identical over 7 bases. The CDR3 contains 14 residues. The V gene end was trimmed by 5 bases and the J gene end by 5 bases; junction bases not matched to a gene: 8. The germline CDR1 and CDR2 sequences are SEHNR and FQNEAQ (reference sequence). The CDR3 spells CASSLYGGWETQYF. The CDR3 DNA reads as TGTGCCAGCAGCCTTTACGGGGGGTGGGAGACCCAGTACTTC.

The chain carries TRBV24-1 and TRBJ1-6; the D gene is possibly TRBD1 (5 bases). With 1 base removed from V and 11 bases from J, the gap between germline ends came to 14 bases. Germline V lookup: CDR1 KGHDR, CDR2 SFDVKD. The CDR3 is 15 amino acids. CDR3 DNA sequence: TGTGCCACCAGTGATTTCACGGGACTGCCGACACCCCTCCACTTT. Translated, it gives CATSDFTGLPTPLHF.